These T cell receptor beta chains were read from a single sample in a study of blood T cell repertoires in COVID-19. Sequencing was performed with immunoSEQ multiplex PCR; in TCRdb, only in-frame clones are kept and a portion is missing. The table includes roughly 230,000 clones, 65% to 90% detected once. The sample taken for sequencing was peripheral blood. These receptors were collected from a man in his forties or fifties with COVID-19, enrolled during active disease. Both conserved end residues are part of each CDR3. The D gene is left open where the match is weak. Some rows have no size entry. The others give once, few or many, or a class for an expanded clone.

cdr3_aa: CASSSSSGYEQYF; cdr3_nt: TGTGCCAGCAGCTCCAGTTCGGGCTACGAGCAGTACTTC; clone_size: once; d_call: -; v_call: TRBV7-9; cdr3_length: 13; j_call: TRBJ2-7
cdr3_aa: CASSWTAPILYTEAFF; cdr3_nt: TGTGCCAGCAGCTGGACAGCCCCCATTCTATACACTGAAGCTTTCTTT; clone_size: -; d_call: -; v_call: TRBV7-3; cdr3_length: 16; j_call: TRBJ1-1
cdr3_aa: CASSQGQGVAYEQYF; cdr3_nt: TGTGCCAGCAGCCAAGGGCAGGGGGTGGCCTACGAGCAGTACTTC; clone_size: -; d_call: TRBD1; v_call: TRBV3-1/TRBV3-2; cdr3_length: 15; j_call: TRBJ2-7
cdr3_aa: CASSLARAGNTIYF; cdr3_nt: TGTGCCAGCAGCCTCGCCAGGGCAGGAAACACCATATATTTT; clone_size: -; d_call: -; v_call: TRBV7-2; cdr3_length: 14; j_call: TRBJ1-3
cdr3_aa: CASSQNQLGLNSPLHF; cdr3_nt: TGTGCCAGCAGCCAAAATCAGCTAGGATTAAATTCACCCCTCCACTTT; clone_size: -; d_call: -; v_call: TRBV3-1/TRBV3-2; cdr3_length: 16; j_call: TRBJ1-6
cdr3_aa: CASSLRTGVVRTEAFF; cdr3_nt: TGTGCCAGCAGCCTACGGACAGGGGTGGTCCGCACTGAAGCTTTCTTT; clone_size: few; d_call: TRBD1; v_call: TRBV11-2; cdr3_length: 16; j_call: TRBJ1-1
cdr3_aa: CAWSWVRGSEAFF; cdr3_nt: TGTGCCTGGAGTTGGGTCCGAGGCTCTGAAGCTTTCTTT; clone_size: -; d_call: -; v_call: TRBV30; cdr3_length: 13; j_call: TRBJ1-1
cdr3_aa: CASSLGIGGPSTDTQYF; cdr3_nt: TGTGCCAGCAGCTTAGGTATCGGGGGACCTAGCACAGATACGCAGTATTTT; clone_size: -; d_call: -; v_call: TRBV7-6; cdr3_length: 17; j_call: TRBJ2-3
cdr3_aa: CASSDGGGSLFYGYTF; cdr3_nt: TGTGCCAGCAGTGACGGGGGGGGGAGTCTATTCTATGGCTACACCTTC; clone_size: -; d_call: -; v_call: TRBV6-1; cdr3_length: 16; j_call: TRBJ1-2
cdr3_aa: CASSRDRTYEQYF; cdr3_nt: TGTGCCAGCAGTCGGGACAGGACCTACGAGCAGTACTTC; clone_size: once; d_call: TRBD1; v_call: TRBV2; cdr3_length: 13; j_call: TRBJ2-7
cdr3_aa: CASSPVSNQPQHF; cdr3_nt: TGTGCCAGCAGCCCGGTGAGCAATCAGCCCCAGCATTTT; clone_size: once; d_call: -; v_call: TRBV3-1/TRBV3-2; cdr3_length: 13; j_call: TRBJ1-5
cdr3_aa: CASSPGQGLETQYF; cdr3_nt: TGTGCCAGCAGCCCGGGACAGGGGCTCGAGACCCAGTACTTC; clone_size: -; d_call: TRBD1; v_call: TRBV3-1/TRBV3-2; cdr3_length: 14; j_call: TRBJ2-5
cdr3_aa: CASSQEVHYSNQPQHF; cdr3_nt: TGCGCCAGCAGCCAAGAGGTACATTATAGCAATCAGCCCCAGCATTTT; clone_size: -; d_call: -; v_call: TRBV4-1; cdr3_length: 16; j_call: TRBJ1-5
cdr3_aa: CASSQDRERGYTF; cdr3_nt: TGTGCCAGCAGCCAAGACAGGGAACGTGGCTACACCTTC; clone_size: -; d_call: TRBD1; v_call: TRBV6-2/TRBV6-3; cdr3_length: 13; j_call: TRBJ1-2
cdr3_aa: CASSVEVGRVATGELFF; cdr3_nt: TGTGCCAGCAGCGTAGAAGTAGGCAGGGTGGCCACCGGGGAGCTGTTTTTT; clone_size: once; d_call: -; v_call: TRBV9; cdr3_length: 17; j_call: TRBJ2-2
cdr3_aa: CATSRGRGGNYGYTF; cdr3_nt: TGTGCCACCAGCAGAGGGAGGGGCGGGAACTATGGCTACACCTTC; clone_size: once; d_call: -; v_call: TRBV15; cdr3_length: 15; j_call: TRBJ1-2
cdr3_aa: CASSDSVSCLPGGTQYF; cdr3_nt: TGTGCCAGCAGTGACTCTGTTAGTTGTCTCCCGGGGGGGACCCAGTACTTC; clone_size: -; d_call: TRBD2; v_call: TRBV6-4; cdr3_length: 17; j_call: TRBJ2-5
cdr3_aa: CASSPTGQGSFDYTF; cdr3_nt: TGTGCCAGCAGTCCGACCGGACAGGGTTCCTTTGACTACACCTTC; clone_size: -; d_call: TRBD1; v_call: TRBV27; cdr3_length: 15; j_call: TRBJ1-2
cdr3_aa: CASSESSGGTYNEQFF; cdr3_nt: TGTGCCAGCAGTGAATCTAGCGGGGGGACCTACAATGAGCAGTTCTTC; clone_size: -; d_call: TRBD2; v_call: TRBV25-1; cdr3_length: 16; j_call: TRBJ2-1
cdr3_aa: CASSSRTGGASYEQYF; cdr3_nt: TGTGCCAGCAGCTCCCGGACAGGGGGCGCGTCCTACGAGCAGTACTTC; clone_size: -; d_call: TRBD1; v_call: TRBV7-9; cdr3_length: 16; j_call: TRBJ2-7
cdr3_aa: CASSDAGGRWTEAFF; cdr3_nt: TGTGCCAGCAGTGACGCCGGGGGGCGTTGGACTGAAGCTTTCTTT; clone_size: -; d_call: -; v_call: TRBV6-1; cdr3_length: 15; j_call: TRBJ1-1
cdr3_aa: CASSPVSGNTIYF; cdr3_nt: TGTGCCAGCAGCCCCGTCTCTGGAAACACCATATATTTT; clone_size: -; d_call: -; v_call: TRBV27; cdr3_length: 13; j_call: TRBJ1-3
cdr3_aa: CAISDQEFYNEQFF; cdr3_nt: TGTGCCATCAGTGATCAAGAGTTTTACAATGAGCAGTTCTTC; clone_size: -; d_call: -; v_call: TRBV10-3; cdr3_length: 14; j_call: TRBJ2-1
cdr3_aa: CASRPTSGDYNEQFF; cdr3_nt: TGCGCCAGCAGACCCACTAGCGGGGACTACAATGAGCAGTTCTTC; clone_size: few; d_call: TRBD2; v_call: TRBV4-1; cdr3_length: 15; j_call: TRBJ2-1
cdr3_aa: CAGEDRNNSPLHF; cdr3_nt: TGTGCGGGAGAGGACCGTAATAATTCACCCCTCCACTTT; clone_size: -; d_call: -; v_call: TRBV5-4; cdr3_length: 13; j_call: TRBJ1-6
cdr3_aa: CASSETHRELQYF; cdr3_nt: TGTGCCAGCAGTGAGACGCACAGGGAACTGCAGTACTTC; clone_size: -; d_call: -; v_call: TRBV25-1; cdr3_length: 13; j_call: TRBJ2-7
cdr3_aa: CASTQSGQGAGELFF; cdr3_nt: TGTGCCAGCACGCAATCGGGACAGGGGGCCGGGGAGCTGTTTTTT; clone_size: -; d_call: TRBD1; v_call: TRBV11-3; cdr3_length: 15; j_call: TRBJ2-2
cdr3_aa: CASSLVESSYEKLFF; cdr3_nt: TGTGCCAGCAGCTTAGTGGAGTCGAGTTATGAAAAACTGTTTTTT; clone_size: -; d_call: -; v_call: TRBV7-9; cdr3_length: 15; j_call: TRBJ1-4
cdr3_aa: CASSFSTNQPQHF; cdr3_nt: TGTGCCAGCAGTTTCAGTACAAATCAGCCCCAGCATTTT; clone_size: -; d_call: -; v_call: TRBV3-1/TRBV3-2; cdr3_length: 13; j_call: TRBJ1-5
cdr3_aa: CASSEGLAGVGGETQYF; cdr3_nt: TGTGCCAGCAGCGAGGGACTAGCGGGGGTAGGGGGAGAGACCCAGTACTTC; clone_size: once; d_call: TRBD2; v_call: TRBV9; cdr3_length: 17; j_call: TRBJ2-5
cdr3_aa: CASSQVRHLGYTF; cdr3_nt: TGTGCCAGCAGCCAAGTTCGACACCTCGGCTACACCTTC; clone_size: -; d_call: -; v_call: TRBV14; cdr3_length: 13; j_call: TRBJ1-2
cdr3_aa: CASSPSDNRYGYTF; cdr3_nt: TGTGCCAGCTCACCCTCGGACAACCGCTATGGCTACACCTTC; clone_size: -; d_call: -; v_call: TRBV18; cdr3_length: 14; j_call: TRBJ1-2
cdr3_aa: CANYRGSTTGELFF; cdr3_nt: TGTGCCAACTACAGGGGGTCGACCACCGGGGAGCTGTTTTTT; clone_size: -; d_call: -; v_call: TRBV21-1; cdr3_length: 14; j_call: TRBJ2-2
cdr3_aa: CASSQVSTYTEAFF; cdr3_nt: TGTGCCAGCAGCCAAGTCTCGACATACACTGAAGCTTTCTTT; clone_size: -; d_call: -; v_call: TRBV14; cdr3_length: 14; j_call: TRBJ1-1
cdr3_aa: CASRRGQGVGTGELFF; cdr3_nt: TGTGCCAGCAGGCGGGGACAGGGGGTTGGCACCGGGGAGCTGTTTTTT; clone_size: -; d_call: TRBD1; v_call: TRBV28; cdr3_length: 16; j_call: TRBJ2-2
cdr3_aa: CASSYQWTGEERKLFF; cdr3_nt: TGTGCCAGTAGTTACCAATGGACAGGGGAGGAGAGAAAACTGTTTTTT; clone_size: -; d_call: TRBD1; v_call: TRBV19; cdr3_length: 16; j_call: TRBJ1-4
cdr3_aa: CASSNIGRRVNTGELFF; cdr3_nt: TGTGCCAGCAGCAATATCGGTAGGAGGGTGAACACCGGGGAGCTGTTTTTT; clone_size: -; d_call: -; v_call: TRBV21-1; cdr3_length: 17; j_call: TRBJ2-2
cdr3_aa: CASSEGGGSYEQYF; cdr3_nt: TGTGCCAGCAGCGAAGGGGGGGGCTCCTACGAGCAGTACTTC; clone_size: -; d_call: -; v_call: TRBV3-1/TRBV3-2; cdr3_length: 14; j_call: TRBJ2-7
cdr3_aa: CASSLASSNQPQHF; cdr3_nt: TGTGCCAGCAGCTTAGCGAGTAGCAATCAGCCCCAGCATTTT; clone_size: few; d_call: -; v_call: TRBV11-2; cdr3_length: 14; j_call: TRBJ1-5
cdr3_aa: CASSVTPNREGGANVLTF; cdr3_nt: TGTGCCAGCAGCGTAACCCCTAACAGGGAGGGAGGGGCCAACGTCCTGACTTTC; clone_size: once; d_call: -; v_call: TRBV9; cdr3_length: 18; j_call: TRBJ2-6
cdr3_aa: CASSYVAGTEAFF; cdr3_nt: TGTGCCAGCAGTTACGTAGCAGGGACTGAAGCTTTCTTT; clone_size: -; d_call: -; v_call: TRBV6-6; cdr3_length: 13; j_call: TRBJ1-1
cdr3_aa: CASSLGPRSGYTF; cdr3_nt: TGTGCCAGCAGTTTGGGGCCCCGGAGTGGCTACACCTTC; clone_size: -; d_call: -; v_call: TRBV12-3/TRBV12-4; cdr3_length: 13; j_call: TRBJ1-2
cdr3_aa: CASSVVGVDTQYF; cdr3_nt: TGTGCCAGCAGCGTAGTAGGGGTTGATACGCAGTATTTT; clone_size: -; d_call: -; v_call: TRBV9; cdr3_length: 13; j_call: TRBJ2-3
cdr3_aa: CASSFDRATSYEQYF; cdr3_nt: TGTGCCAGCAGCTTCGACAGGGCTACTTCCTACGAGCAGTACTTC; clone_size: -; d_call: TRBD1; v_call: TRBV7-8; cdr3_length: 15; j_call: TRBJ2-7
cdr3_aa: CASSLLSGSRIPYF; cdr3_nt: TGTGCCAGCAGTTTATTGTCGGGGAGCAGGATCCCGTATTTT; clone_size: -; d_call: -; v_call: TRBV27; cdr3_length: 14; j_call: TRBJ2-3
cdr3_aa: CSVGGSNQPQHF; cdr3_nt: TGCAGCGTTGGAGGGAGCAATCAGCCCCAGCATTTT; clone_size: -; d_call: -; v_call: TRBV29-1; cdr3_length: 12; j_call: TRBJ1-5
cdr3_aa: CASDGGNEQFF; cdr3_nt: TGTGCCAGTGACGGGGGAAATGAGCAGTTCTTC; clone_size: -; d_call: -; v_call: TRBV19; cdr3_length: 11; j_call: TRBJ2-1
cdr3_aa: CASSGTGPSQPQHF; cdr3_nt: TGTGCCAGCAGCGGGACAGGTCCGAGTCAGCCCCAGCATTTT; clone_size: -; d_call: TRBD1; v_call: TRBV2; cdr3_length: 14; j_call: TRBJ1-5
cdr3_aa: CASSVEAGGRTDTQYF; cdr3_nt: TGTGCCAGCAGCGTAGAAGCGGGGGGCAGGACAGATACGCAGTATTTT; clone_size: -; d_call: TRBD2; v_call: TRBV9; cdr3_length: 16; j_call: TRBJ2-3
cdr3_aa: CASSLGGLETQYF; cdr3_nt: TGTGCCAGCAGCTTAGGAGGTTTAGAGACCCAGTACTTC; clone_size: -; d_call: -; v_call: TRBV7-9; cdr3_length: 13; j_call: TRBJ2-5
cdr3_aa: CASTPDRGYSPLHF; cdr3_nt: TGTGCCAGCACCCCCGACAGGGGTTATTCACCCCTCCACTTT; clone_size: -; d_call: TRBD1; v_call: TRBV2; cdr3_length: 14; j_call: TRBJ1-6
cdr3_aa: CASSPNQGHEQYF; cdr3_nt: TGTGCCAGCAGCCCCAATCAGGGGCACGAGCAGTACTTC; clone_size: -; d_call: -; v_call: TRBV9; cdr3_length: 13; j_call: TRBJ2-7